These T cell receptor beta chains were read from a single sample in a study of shared clonotypes between healthy human individuals. Sequencing used immunoSEQ multiplex PCR; TCRdb keeps in-frame clones, though not all of them. The sample includes approximately 2.5 million clones, around nine tenths seen only once; the top ten take around 0.14%. Sequenced material: naive CD4+ T cells sorted from blood. The receptors derive from a young man in good health. CDR3s include the opening cysteine and the closing phenylalanine or tryptophan. Each record gives: J gene, V gene, CDR3 length, CDR3 protein.

J: TRBJ1-5
V: TRBV30
length: 15
CDR3: CAWSDKVISNQPQHF

J: TRBJ1-2
V: TRBV2
length: 16
CDR3: CASSVGGPTANYGYTF

J: TRBJ2-5
V: TRBV27
length: 13
CDR3: CASSFRTQETQYF

J: TRBJ2-3
V: TRBV7-2
length: 15
CDR3: CASSLGLLGTDTQYF

J: TRBJ1-3
V: TRBV27
length: 14
CDR3: CASKTGPSGNTIYF

J: TRBJ1-1
V: TRBV5-6
length: 15
CDR3: CASSLLDRANTEAFF

J: TRBJ1-1
V: TRBV10-3
length: 14
CDR3: CAISAPGAGTEAFF

J: TRBJ1-6
V: TRBV9
length: 15
CDR3: CASSVGTGPGSPLHF

J: TRBJ2-1
V: TRBV19
length: 16
CDR3: CASSIPAGDTYNEQFF

J: TRBJ2-7
V: TRBV4-1
length: 14
CDR3: CASSQGDRDGEQYF

J: TRBJ1-4
V: TRBV28
length: 14
CDR3: CASRPSGVMEKLFF

J: TRBJ2-7
V: TRBV18
length: 15
CDR3: CASSSRQVGNDEQYF

J: TRBJ1-1
V: TRBV4-3
length: 14
CDR3: CASSQVGGASEAFF

J: NA
V: TRBV25-1
length: 16
CDR3: CASSESVSGPSYEQYF

J: TRBJ2-5
V: TRBV28
length: 13
CDR3: CASSLMQPETQYF

J: TRBJ2-1
V: TRBV9
length: 13
CDR3: CASSGPLDIEQFF

J: TRBJ1-3
V: TRBV7-2
length: 15
CDR3: CASSLVGAVGNTIYF

J: TRBJ2-1
V: TRBV7-3
length: 18
CDR3: CASSPRAPLAGGDNEQFF

J: TRBJ2-6
V: TRBV6-5
length: 16
CDR3: CASSYSRTSGANVLTF

J: TRBJ2-1
V: TRBV18
length: 14
CDR3: CASSPTSGPNEQFF

J: TRBJ2-1
V: TRBV27
length: 15
CDR3: CATSTSPSSYNEQFF

J: TRBJ1-6
V: TRBV5-4
length: 18
CDR3: CASSFKGGKSSYNSPLHF

J: TRBJ2-3
V: TRBV6-6
length: 16
CDR3: CASSFLTLGRTDTQYF

J: TRBJ1-1
V: TRBV9
length: 13
CDR3: CASSAAGQGEAFF

J: TRBJ1-6
V: TRBV9
length: 14
CDR3: CASSVEGLNSPLHF

J: TRBJ2-5
V: TRBV19
length: 14
CDR3: CASSIEGARETQYF

J: TRBJ1-2
V: TRBV9
length: 15
CDR3: CASSADRGLFYGYTF

J: TRBJ2-3
V: TRBV18
length: 13
CDR3: CASSGTALDTQYF

J: TRBJ2-7
V: TRBV20-1
length: 10
CDR3: CSADRDEQYF

J: TRBJ1-2
V: TRBV5-1
length: 14
CDR3: CASSLAGGNMSYTF

J: TRBJ2-2
V: TRBV2
length: 15
CDR3: CASLTSGSPTGELFF